The rows below give T cell receptor beta chains drawn from one sample of a study of cytomegalovirus exposure and HLA in healthy donors. The data were produced by immunoSEQ multiplex PCR, yet TCRdb's version contains in-frame clones alone and is incomplete. This table has about 160,000 clones, approximately 75% appearing once. The sequenced sample was PBMCs. The receptors stem from a man in his fifties or sixties in good health and CMV-seropositive. CDR3s include the opening cysteine and the closing phenylalanine or tryptophan. Each record gives: CDR3 protein, CDR3 DNA, clone size, D gene, V gene, J gene. The D gene is left open where the match is weak. Clone size is shown for a subset of rows, as once, few, many or a class of expanded clone.

cdr3_aa: CASSVYRDPRTDTQYF
cdr3_nt: TGTGCCAGCAGCGTATACAGGGACCCACGCACAGATACGCAGTATTTT
clone_size: .
d_call: .
v_call: TRBV9
j_call: TRBJ2-3

cdr3_aa: CACLPGGTGANVLTF
cdr3_nt: TGTGCCTGCCTCCCCGGGGGAACTGGGGCCAACGTCCTGACTTTC
clone_size: .
d_call: .
v_call: TRBV15
j_call: TRBJ2-6

cdr3_aa: CSASGGYTF
cdr3_nt: TGCAGCGCTTCAGGTGGCTACACCTTC
clone_size: .
d_call: .
v_call: TRBV29-1
j_call: TRBJ1-2

cdr3_aa: CATAGLLYNEQFF
cdr3_nt: TGTGCCACCGCGGGATTATTATACAATGAGCAGTTCTTC
clone_size: .
d_call: .
v_call: TRBV15
j_call: TRBJ2-1

cdr3_aa: CAIRPQPPGQGIGYTF
cdr3_nt: TGTGCCATCAGACCTCAACCACCGGGACAGGGAATCGGCTACACCTTC
clone_size: .
d_call: TRBD1
v_call: TRBV10-3
j_call: TRBJ1-2

cdr3_aa: CASSNRGETYEQYF
cdr3_nt: TGTGCCAGTAGTAACCGCGGGGAAACCTACGAGCAGTACTTC
clone_size: .
d_call: .
v_call: TRBV19
j_call: TRBJ2-7

cdr3_aa: CASSLQLAGGDTNTGELFF
cdr3_nt: TGCGCCAGCAGCTTACAACTAGCGGGGGGGGACACGAACACCGGGGAGCTGTTTTTT
clone_size: .
d_call: TRBD2
v_call: TRBV5-1
j_call: TRBJ2-2

cdr3_aa: CASSLGGGTDTQYF
cdr3_nt: TGTGCCAGTAGTCTGGGGGGGGGCACAGATACGCAGTATTTT
clone_size: few
d_call: TRBD2
v_call: TRBV19
j_call: TRBJ2-3

cdr3_aa: CASSIVAGYEQYF
cdr3_nt: TGTGCCAGTAGTATAGTTGCCGGTTACGAGCAGTACTTC
clone_size: .
d_call: .
v_call: TRBV19
j_call: TRBJ2-7

cdr3_aa: CASSLGLAGSNYGYTF
cdr3_nt: TGCGCCAGCAGCCTCGGACTAGCGGGATCAAACTATGGCTACACCTTC
clone_size: .
d_call: .
v_call: TRBV4-1
j_call: TRBJ1-2

cdr3_aa: CASSSQSPPEHF
cdr3_nt: TGTGCCAGCAGTTCCCAATCGCCACCGGAGCATTTT
clone_size: .
d_call: .
v_call: TRBV28
j_call: TRBJ1-5

cdr3_aa: CASSLTGPLAQPQHF
cdr3_nt: TGTGCCAGCAGTTTGACAGGGCCCCTAGCCCAGCCCCAGCATTTT
clone_size: .
d_call: TRBD1
v_call: TRBV27
j_call: TRBJ1-5

cdr3_aa: CASSVWLAGANNEQFF
cdr3_nt: TGTGCCAGCAGCGTGTGGCTAGCGGGGGCCAACAATGAGCAGTTCTTC
clone_size: .
d_call: TRBD2
v_call: TRBV9
j_call: TRBJ2-1

cdr3_aa: CASSPPSGPSYNEQFF
cdr3_nt: TGTGCCAGCTCACCACCTAGCGGACCCTCCTACAATGAGCAGTTCTTC
clone_size: few
d_call: .
v_call: TRBV18
j_call: TRBJ2-1

cdr3_aa: CASTNTGGTEAFF
cdr3_nt: TGTGCCAGCACCAATACAGGGGGCACTGAAGCTTTCTTT
clone_size: .
d_call: TRBD1
v_call: TRBV5-5
j_call: TRBJ1-1

cdr3_aa: CASSFLRLAGGLSQYF
cdr3_nt: TGTGCCAGCAGCTTCCTGAGACTAGCGGGGGGGCTTTCCCAGTACTTC
clone_size: .
d_call: TRBD2
v_call: TRBV7-9
j_call: TRBJ2-5

cdr3_aa: CASSLVSGRGRADTQYF
cdr3_nt: TGTGCCAGCAGTTTAGTTAGTGGCAGGGGGCGGGCAGATACGCAGTATTTT
clone_size: .
d_call: TRBD1
v_call: TRBV27
j_call: TRBJ2-3

cdr3_aa: CASSHAGGRETQYF
cdr3_nt: TGCGCCAGCAGCCATGCGGGGGGGCGGGAGACCCAGTACTTC
clone_size: .
d_call: TRBD2
v_call: TRBV4-3
j_call: TRBJ2-5

cdr3_aa: CASNPPLGELFF
cdr3_nt: TGTGCCAGTAATCCCCCTCTGGGGGAGCTGTTTTTT
clone_size: .
d_call: .
v_call: TRBV19
j_call: TRBJ2-2

cdr3_aa: CASNRWTSGYVAKNIQYF
cdr3_nt: TGTGCCAGTAACAGATGGACTAGCGGATATGTAGCCAAAAACATTCAGTACTTC
clone_size: few
d_call: TRBD2
v_call: TRBV19
j_call: TRBJ2-4

cdr3_aa: CASSSQPAGGLSDTQYF
cdr3_nt: TGCGCCAGCAGCTCGCAACCAGCGGGGGGCCTTTCAGATACGCAGTATTTT
clone_size: .
d_call: TRBD2
v_call: TRBV5-1
j_call: TRBJ2-3

cdr3_aa: CASSASSDTQYF
cdr3_nt: TGCGCCAGCAGTGCGAGTTCAGATACGCAGTATTTT
clone_size: once
d_call: .
v_call: TRBV10-1
j_call: TRBJ2-3

cdr3_aa: CASSQGQGVVYEQYF
cdr3_nt: TGCGCCAGCAGCCAAGGACAGGGGGTTGTCTACGAGCAGTACTTC
clone_size: .
d_call: TRBD1
v_call: TRBV4-3
j_call: TRBJ2-7

cdr3_aa: CASLDPSGGYEQYF
cdr3_nt: TGTGCCAGTTTGGACCCTAGCGGGGGCTACGAGCAGTACTTC
clone_size: once
d_call: TRBD2
v_call: TRBV2
j_call: TRBJ2-7

cdr3_aa: CAGQSNEQFF
cdr3_nt: TGTGCCGGACAATCCAATGAGCAGTTCTTC
clone_size: once
d_call: .
v_call: TRBV25-1
j_call: TRBJ2-1

cdr3_aa: CASSLVINQPQHF
cdr3_nt: TGTGCCAGCAGCTTAGTTATCAATCAGCCCCAGCATTTT
clone_size: .
d_call: .
v_call: TRBV7-2
j_call: TRBJ1-5

cdr3_aa: CSVEGTGDNTGELFF
cdr3_nt: TGCAGCGTTGAAGGGACAGGGGACAACACCGGGGAGCTGTTTTTT
clone_size: .
d_call: TRBD1
v_call: TRBV29-1
j_call: TRBJ2-2

cdr3_aa: CASSLGTGWQPQHF
cdr3_nt: TGTGCCAGCAGCTTGGGGACAGGTTGGCAGCCCCAGCATTTT
clone_size: .
d_call: TRBD1
v_call: TRBV11-2
j_call: TRBJ1-5

cdr3_aa: CASSPGQVTADTQYF
cdr3_nt: TGCGCCAGCAGCCCGGGACAGGTAACGGCCGATACGCAGTATTTT
clone_size: .
d_call: TRBD1
v_call: TRBV5-1
j_call: TRBJ2-3

cdr3_aa: CASSPGTEGETQYF
cdr3_nt: TGCGCCAGCAGCCCCGGGACTGAGGGGGAGACCCAGTACTTC
clone_size: .
d_call: .
v_call: TRBV5-1
j_call: TRBJ2-5

cdr3_aa: CASSPGQGRGQPQHF
cdr3_nt: TGTGCCAGCAGCCCTGGACAGGGCAGGGGTCAGCCCCAGCATTTT
clone_size: .
d_call: TRBD1
v_call: TRBV6-5
j_call: TRBJ1-5

cdr3_aa: CASSPALWSQETQYF
cdr3_nt: TGTGCCAGCAGCCCCGCCTTGTGGAGCCAAGAGACCCAGTACTTC
clone_size: .
d_call: .
v_call: TRBV5-6
j_call: TRBJ2-5

cdr3_aa: CASSSGQGLYEQYF
cdr3_nt: TGCGCCAGCAGCTCAGGACAGGGCCTCTACGAGCAGTACTTC
clone_size: .
d_call: TRBD1
v_call: TRBV5-1
j_call: TRBJ2-7

cdr3_aa: CASSSEDRGYEQYF
cdr3_nt: TGCGCCAGCAGCTCAGAAGACAGGGGCTACGAGCAGTACTTC
clone_size: .
d_call: TRBD1
v_call: TRBV5-1
j_call: TRBJ2-7

cdr3_aa: CASSYSILAGYEQYF
cdr3_nt: TGTGCCAGCAGTTACTCGATCCTAGCGGGGTACGAGCAGTACTTC
clone_size: .
d_call: TRBD2
v_call: TRBV6-5
j_call: TRBJ2-7

cdr3_aa: CSVHTRQGIFGYTF
cdr3_nt: TGCAGCGTCCACACCAGACAGGGGATTTTTGGCTACACCTTC
clone_size: .
d_call: TRBD1
v_call: TRBV29-1
j_call: TRBJ1-2

cdr3_aa: CASSFGPGTGLNYGYTF
cdr3_nt: TGTGCCAGCAGTTTTGGCCCTGGGACAGGGCTCAACTATGGCTACACCTTC
clone_size: few
d_call: TRBD1
v_call: TRBV28
j_call: TRBJ1-2

cdr3_aa: CASSVEPMMIYEQYF
cdr3_nt: TGTGCCAGCAGCGTAGAGCCCATGATGATCTACGAGCAGTACTTC
clone_size: once
d_call: .
v_call: TRBV9
j_call: TRBJ2-7

cdr3_aa: CASSGTRVSYNEQFF
cdr3_nt: TGTGCCAGCAGCGGTACCAGGGTATCCTACAATGAGCAGTTCTTC
clone_size: .
d_call: .
v_call: TRBV11-2
j_call: TRBJ2-1

cdr3_aa: CASRSRQNSNQPQHF
cdr3_nt: TGTGCCAGCAGATCGCGACAGAATAGCAATCAGCCCCAGCATTTT
clone_size: .
d_call: .
v_call: TRBV6-5
j_call: TRBJ1-5

cdr3_aa: CAISPGQGVTYTGELFF
cdr3_nt: TGTGCCATCAGCCCGGGACAGGGGGTTACCTACACCGGGGAGCTGTTTTTT
clone_size: .
d_call: TRBD1
v_call: TRBV10-3
j_call: TRBJ2-2

cdr3_aa: CSVATAPYEQYF
cdr3_nt: TGCAGCGTTGCGACAGCCCCCTACGAGCAGTACTTC
clone_size: .
d_call: .
v_call: TRBV29-1
j_call: TRBJ2-7

cdr3_aa: CASTGQGDSPLHF
cdr3_nt: TGTGCCAGCACGGGACAGGGCGATTCACCCCTCCACTTT
clone_size: .
d_call: TRBD1
v_call: TRBV2
j_call: TRBJ1-6

cdr3_aa: CGGGRANVLTF
cdr3_nt: TGTGGGGGGGGGAGGGCCAACGTCCTGACTTTC
clone_size: .
d_call: TRBD2
v_call: TRBV30
j_call: TRBJ2-6

cdr3_aa: CASSQTLASSAKNIQYF
cdr3_nt: TGCGCCAGCAGCCAAACGTTGGCCTCATCAGCCAAAAACATTCAGTACTTC
clone_size: .
d_call: .
v_call: TRBV4-3
j_call: TRBJ2-4

cdr3_aa: CATSSSDKISNQPQHF
cdr3_nt: TGTGCCACCAGCAGCTCGGACAAAATTAGCAATCAGCCCCAGCATTTT
clone_size: .
d_call: .
v_call: TRBV15
j_call: TRBJ1-5